The 2 T cell receptor beta chains reported below all come from one sample, sequenced in a study of blood T cell repertoires in COVID-19. Here immunoSEQ multiplex PCR was the method, and the copy in TCRdb shows in-frame clones only, minus some. This table holds tens of thousands of clones, about 90% found once. The source material was peripheral blood. These receptors came from a man in his fifties or sixties with COVID-19, enrolled during active disease.

J is TRBJ2-5 and V is TRBV4-2; TRBD2 matches at 11 bases. V trimming: 0 bases; J trimming: 1 base; junction bases outside the gene matches: 4. Germline lookup yields CDR1 LGHNA and CDR2 YNFKEQ. CDR3 length: 17 amino acids. The CDR3: CASSQDFLAGGQETQYF. In DNA, the CDR3 is TGTGCCAGCAGCCAAGACTTTCTAGCGGGGGGCCAAGAGACCCAGTACTTC.

This chain connects TRBV7-9 to TRBJ2-5, with a possible D match to TRBD1 (6 bases). Looked up from germline, CDR1 is SEHNR and CDR2 is FQNEAQ (reference sequence). The length of the CDR3 is 13 residues. The V end was cut by 10 bases, the J end by 2 bases, with 14 bases between. The CDR3 region is CAIEGQGQETQYF. The CDR3 bases are TGTGCCATCGAGGGGCAGGGGCAAGAGACCCAGTACTTC.